The rows below give T cell receptor beta chains drawn from one sample of a study of T cell responses to AZD1222 COVID-19 vaccine. Some clones are missing from TCRdb's copy, which holds only in-frame ones; the method was immunoSEQ multiplex PCR. The sample has about 140,000 clones, roughly 82% seen once. The sequencing here drew on peripheral blood, taken on day 0 of AZD1222 vaccination. The receptors here all came from an adult in good health. Both conserved end residues are trimmed from each CDR3. The D gene is left open where the match is weak.

D	V	J	CDR3
NA	TRBV3-1/TRBV3-2	TRBJ2-7	ASSPTGGVLDEQY
NA	TRBV7-9	TRBJ2-7	ASSLASAPYEQY
NA	TRBV19	TRBJ2-5	ASSIGSLALLQETQY
NA	TRBV7-9	TRBJ2-1	ASSLVTVGQF
TRBD1	TRBV11-3	TRBJ2-7	ASSPSDRASYEQY
NA	TRBV20-1	TRBJ1-4	SARAEKLF
NA	TRBV7-3	TRBJ2-7	ASSLSQGSHYEQY
NA	TRBV7-9	TRBJ1-5	ASSLASGGGQPQH
NA	TRBV6-1	TRBJ1-1	ASSEAWGRATTEAF
TRBD1	TRBV24-1	TRBJ2-3	ATSDTGTGGTDTQY
NA	TRBV5-1	TRBJ1-6	ASSPELSSPLH
TRBD1	TRBV15	TRBJ1-3	ATSARTGQGGNTIY
TRBD1	TRBV19	TRBJ1-2	ASIAPRDRSTNYGYT
NA	TRBV7-8	TRBJ1-1	ASSLRGLMTNTEAF
NA	TRBV30	TRBJ1-2	AWSVLKGMSGYT
NA	TRBV7-3	TRBJ1-1	ASSLDGTRNAF
NA	TRBV4-1	TRBJ2-2	ASSQGWTGELF
NA	TRBV7-9	TRBJ1-1	ASSFGIREAF
NA	TRBV21-1	TRBJ1-5	ASSKGSRQGILRDQPQH
NA	TRBV19	TRBJ1-5	ASSIEGLGQPQH
NA	TRBV3-1/TRBV3-2	TRBJ2-7	ASSQVPWTEQY
NA	TRBV19	TRBJ1-5	ASSIGGSRNQPQH
TRBD1	TRBV19	TRBJ2-7	ASSIPGGASYEQY
NA	TRBV30	TRBJ1-3	AWSVNRAGNTIY
NA	TRBV6-5	TRBJ1-4	ASSYSGQKNEKLF
TRBD1	TRBV5-4	TRBJ1-1	ASSLGGLGSQAF
TRBD1	TRBV25-1	TRBJ1-3	ASSGTGFGNTIY
TRBD1	TRBV5-6	TRBJ1-2	ASSYVLWGQANYGYT
TRBD1	TRBV7-3	TRBJ1-1	ASSSRQGGEAF
NA	TRBV6-5	TRBJ2-7	ASSYGGRNYEQY
NA	TRBV28	TRBJ1-4	ASSLVGIGEKLF
NA	TRBV7-8	TRBJ2-3	ASSLATGGTDTQY
NA	TRBV5-5	TRBJ1-3	ASSLIGEAGNTIY
NA	TRBV24-1	TRBJ1-1	ATSEGGSPEAF
TRBD1	TRBV30	TRBJ1-5	AWTHGQGKGQPQH
TRBD1	TRBV6-5	TRBJ2-1	AVRDRTYNEQF
TRBD1	TRBV2	TRBJ1-3	ASRADRELGNTIY
TRBD1	TRBV27	TRBJ1-1	ASSLLTGGGTEAF
NA	TRBV4-1	TRBJ1-5	ASSKFRDISNQPQH
NA	TRBV19	TRBJ1-5	ASSIPPGALGQPQH
NA	TRBV2	TRBJ1-1	ASSDRRANTEAF